This T cell receptor beta chain emerged from a study of shared T cell receptors in the human thymus (dated by TCRdb to the early 2020s). Context from the whole study: The study examined how self-reactive, shared T-cell receptor alpha chains are generated in the human thymus.

The method behind the library was the immunoSEQ multiplex PCR assay. Not all clones reach the TCRdb copy of this immuneACCESS table, which keeps in-frame sequences only. Checked studies attribute under half of the gap to unresolved V genes and leave the rest unexplained. This sample holds approximately 660,000 clones; 88% were observed only once. The ten most abundant clones make up around 0.01% of the sample. Germline trimming: 1 base from V, 4 bases from J; junction bases outside gene matches: 10. The CDR3 has 16 amino acids, counting the end cysteine and phenylalanine. Just CDR3 DNA is preserved here, 48 bases in frame from base 1. CDR1 MGHRA and CDR2 YSYEKL are derived from the germline V gene. Notes on this clone: Its antigen specificity is not known. No much larger clonotype is one base removed from it; base qualities were not supplied.

These records were also assigned to another study, of human thymus T cells. The second study reports: The donors were immunologically healthy infants in Finland who had open corrective cardiac surgery for congenital heart defects. Thymus tissue was collected as surgical resects that were removed during corrective cardiac surgery. Both the thymic and the peripheral blood repertoires appeared to show biased V and J gene segment usage. The related research found that thymic TCR repertoires overlapped highly between unrelated individuals. The study used about 8 infant thymus samples plus four related peripheral blood samples to characterize TCR alpha and beta repertoires. Donor ages ranging from about 7 to 250 days were recorded, and more than five male and a couple of female infants were included in the cohort. After being mechanically released from the tissue, thymocytes were kept at -70 degrees C in pellets of about 9.5-30 million cells. A QIAsymphony instrument was used to extract genomic DNA from frozen cell pellets. TCRB and TCRAD loci were amplified from a standardized quantity of quality-controlled genomic DNA using the immunoSEQ multiplex PCR assay. The amplicons covered the V(D)J region and were long enough to include the CDR3 and to identify the V and J genes. Through the commercial immunoSEQ service, the amplicons were sequenced on an Illumina platform. Corrections for primer bias and sequencing errors followed previously described methods, while TCRAD and TCRB definitions were based on the IMGT database. Analysis of the repertoires was done with immunoSEQ Analyzer 3.0 and VDJTools and included basic statistics, V/J segment usage, diversity estimates, rarefaction and pairwise overlap. To estimate diversity, the Chao1, ChaoE, Efron-Thisted, Shannon and inverse Simpson indices were applied, and diversity was also estimated on datasets down-sampled to the smallest sample. Repertoire overlap was assessed by strict matching of CDR3 nucleotide sequence, V gene and J gene, and clustering was done by Jaccard-based multidimensional scaling. On average, thymus samples yielded hundreds of thousands of unique TCRB clonotypes, whereas blood samples yielded some 92,000.

Recombination linked TRBV4-1 to TRBJ2-7, and 7 bases in between align with TRBD2. Sequencing was performed on thymocytes. The receptor was derived from a boy under two years old with a congenital heart defect. Donor details come from another sample of the same person, matched by shared clones. The CDR3 reads CASSQVLASGLYEQYF. The DNA sequence is TGCGCCAGCAGCCAAGTATTAGCTAGCGGACTTTACGAGCAGTACTTC.